This T cell receptor beta chain was retrieved from a study of OX40 agonist ivuxolimab in advanced cancers. Study details: Having had anti-PD-1, anti-PD-L1 or anti-CTLA-4 therapy before was allowed, and roughly 38% had some. Study-wide results and limits: The CD4+ and CD8+ T cells in the blood had expanded clonally by week 6 at 0.1 to 3.0 mg/kg.

Deletions cut 0 bases from V and 0 bases from J, with 19 bases between. Germline V gene sequence: CDR1 SEHNR, CDR2 FQNEAQ (reference sequence). This CDR3 is 19 amino acids long. A remark on this clone: The antigen is undetermined.

Sequencing was performed with immunoSEQ multiplex PCR; in TCRdb, only in-frame clones are kept and a portion is missing. The table lists under 80,000 clones, roughly nine tenths of them singletons. Sequencing used CD4+ or CD8+ T cells sorted from blood, obtained in a trial of the OX40 agonist ivuxolimab. The chain combines TRBV7-9 with TRBJ2-3; a weak D match, TRBD2 (5 bases). The TCR comes from an adult with an advanced solid tumor such as melanoma, head and neck, liver or kidney cancer. The CDR3, as DNA: TGTGCCAGCAGCTTAGCGGTACCCCTAGCCCCTTTGAGCACAGATACGCAGTATTTT. Residues: CASSLAVPLAPLSTDTQYF.